This T cell receptor beta chain is drawn from a study of cytomegalovirus exposure and HLA in healthy donors. Use of 60 Vbeta and 13 Jbeta primers characterized the PCR. Sequenced by immunoSEQ multiplex PCR; TCRdb stores in-frame clones only, minus some. The repertoire holds roughly 130,000 clones, with roughly 83% as singletons. Per germline, CDR1 ENHRY and CDR2 SYGVKD. The CDR3 is 15 residues long. The V gene lost 0 bases and the J gene lost 5 bases, with 13 bases spanning the gap. The sequencing sample was made of PBMCs. V gene TRBV10-3 combines with J gene TRBJ1-2; D might be TRBD1 (6 bases). The clonotype was recovered from a man between 18 and 35 years old in good health and CMV-seronegative. CDR3 amino acids: CAISESRGGRYGYTF. CDR3 sequence (DNA): TGTGCCATCAGTGAGTCCCGGGGGGGGCGTTATGGCTACACCTTC.